This passage covers 2 T cell receptor beta chains from one sample sequenced in a study of blood T cell repertoires in COVID-19. TCRdb's copy holds only in-frame clones and misses some; the assay was immunoSEQ multiplex PCR. The sample records about 120,000 clones, approximately 81% being singletons. Sequencing input: peripheral blood. These TCRs come from a woman between 45 and 65 years old with acute or convalescent COVID-19.

The V call is TRBV7-9, the J call TRBJ2-1; D is undetermined. Looked up from germline, CDR1 is SEHNR and CDR2 is FQNEAQ (reference sequence). V was clipped by 4 bases and J by 7 bases, with 8 bases between them. The CDR3 contains 12 residues. Here the CDR3 DNA reads TGTGCCAGCAGCTCGACTGGAAATGAGCAGTTCTTC. Protein sequence: CASSSTGNEQFF.

The chain recombines TRBV9 with TRBJ1-1, with D unclear. Germline-derived CDR1 and CDR2 are SGDLS and YYNGEE. The V and J ends lost 3 bases and 4 bases respectively, with 10 bases between them. This CDR3 is 13 amino acids long. DNA of the CDR3: TGTGCCAGCAGCGCAACGGAGGGCACTGAAGCTTTCTTT. As protein: CASSATEGTEAFF. Filled out from reference TRBV9 and TRBJ1-1, the complete variable domain reads DSGVTQTPKHLITATGQRVTLRCSPRSGDLSVYWYQQSLDQGLQFLIQYYNGEERAKGNILERFSAQQFPDLHSELNLSSLELGDSALYFCASSATEGTEAFFGQGTRLTVV.